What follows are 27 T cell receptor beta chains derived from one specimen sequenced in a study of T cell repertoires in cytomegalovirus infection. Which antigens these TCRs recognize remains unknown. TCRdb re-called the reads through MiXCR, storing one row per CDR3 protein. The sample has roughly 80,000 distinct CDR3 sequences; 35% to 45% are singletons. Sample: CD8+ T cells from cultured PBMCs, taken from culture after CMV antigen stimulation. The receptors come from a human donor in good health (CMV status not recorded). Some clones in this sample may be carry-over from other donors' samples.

The CDR3 protein is CASSIQAGRAYEQYF. The CDR3 DNA is TGTGCCAGTAGTATACAGGCCGGAAGGGCCTACGAGCAGTACTTC. The rearrangement joins TRBV19 to TRBJ2-7; D is undetermined. V was pared by 2 bases and J by 2 bases, with 13 bases between. Germline V gene sequence: CDR1 LNHDA, CDR2 SQIVND (reference sequence). This CDR3 spans 15 amino acids.

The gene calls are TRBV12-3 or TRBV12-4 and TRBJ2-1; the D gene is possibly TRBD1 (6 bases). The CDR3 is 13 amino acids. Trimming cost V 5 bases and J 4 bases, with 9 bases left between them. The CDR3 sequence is CASSKGQYNEQFF. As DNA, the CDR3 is TGTGCCAGCAGTAAAGGACAGTACAATGAGCAGTTCTTC.

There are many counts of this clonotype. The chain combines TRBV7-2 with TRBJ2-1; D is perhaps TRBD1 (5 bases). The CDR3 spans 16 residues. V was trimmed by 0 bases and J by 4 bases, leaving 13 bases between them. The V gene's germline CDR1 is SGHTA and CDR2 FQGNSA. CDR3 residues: CASSLAVGLSYNEQFF. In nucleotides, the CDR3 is TGTGCCAGCAGCTTAGCTGTGGGGCTCAGTTACAATGAGCAGTTCTTC.

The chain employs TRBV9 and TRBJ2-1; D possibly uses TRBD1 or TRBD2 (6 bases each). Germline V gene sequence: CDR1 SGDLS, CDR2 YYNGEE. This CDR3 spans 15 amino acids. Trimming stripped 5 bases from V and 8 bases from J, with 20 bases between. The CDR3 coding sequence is TGTGCCAGCAGTCTCAAGGGGGGCCTCCGCGATGAGCAGTTCTTC. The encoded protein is CASSLKGGLRDEQFF.

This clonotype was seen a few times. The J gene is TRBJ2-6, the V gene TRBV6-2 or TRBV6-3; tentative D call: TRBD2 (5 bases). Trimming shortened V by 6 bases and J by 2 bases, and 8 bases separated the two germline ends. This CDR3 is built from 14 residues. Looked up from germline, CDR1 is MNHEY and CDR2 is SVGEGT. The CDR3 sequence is CASSREPGANVLTF. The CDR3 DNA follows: TGTGCCAGCAGCCGGGAACCTGGGGCCAACGTCCTGACTTTC.

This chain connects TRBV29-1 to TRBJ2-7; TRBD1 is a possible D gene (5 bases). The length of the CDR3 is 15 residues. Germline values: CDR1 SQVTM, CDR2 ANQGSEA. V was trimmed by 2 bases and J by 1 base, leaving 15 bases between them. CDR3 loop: CSVELAGMESYEQYF. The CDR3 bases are TGCAGCGTTGAATTGGCAGGGATGGAGTCCTACGAGCAGTACTTC.

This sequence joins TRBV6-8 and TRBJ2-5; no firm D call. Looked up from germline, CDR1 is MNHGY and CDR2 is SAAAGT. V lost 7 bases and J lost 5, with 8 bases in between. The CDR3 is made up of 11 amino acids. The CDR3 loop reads CASTHGETQYF. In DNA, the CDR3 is TGTGCCAGCACCCACGGCGAGACCCAGTACTTC.

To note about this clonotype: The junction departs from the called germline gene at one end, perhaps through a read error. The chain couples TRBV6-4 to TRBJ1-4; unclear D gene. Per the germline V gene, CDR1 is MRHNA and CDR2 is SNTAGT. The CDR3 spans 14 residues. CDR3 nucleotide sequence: TGTGCCAGCAGACACACCGCAACTAAGGAAAAACTGTTTTTT. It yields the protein CASRHTATKEKLFF.

As DNA, the CDR3 is TGTGCCAGCAGTGAAGGGGAAAGGGGGCCCTCCTACGAGCAGTACTTC. Its translation: CASSEGERGPSYEQYF. J is TRBJ2-7 and V is TRBV6-1, with 7 bases fitting TRBD1. J gave up 0 bases and V 1 base, and 6 bases lay outside the gene matches. Per the germline V gene, CDR1 is MNHNS and CDR2 is SASEGT. This CDR3 region has 16 residues.

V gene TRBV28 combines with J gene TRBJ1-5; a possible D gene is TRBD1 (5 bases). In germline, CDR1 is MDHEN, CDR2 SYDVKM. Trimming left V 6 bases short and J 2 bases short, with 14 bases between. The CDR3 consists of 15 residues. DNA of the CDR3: TGTGCCAGCAGATTCCAGTCGGGGGGCAATCAGCCCCAGCATTTT. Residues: CASRFQSGGNQPQHF.

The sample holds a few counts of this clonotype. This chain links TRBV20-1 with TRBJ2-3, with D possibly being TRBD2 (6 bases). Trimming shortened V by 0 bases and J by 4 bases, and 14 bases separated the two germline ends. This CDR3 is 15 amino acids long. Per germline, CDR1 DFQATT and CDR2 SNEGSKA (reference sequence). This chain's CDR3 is CSARDFRRGSDTQYF. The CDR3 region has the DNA TGCAGTGCTAGAGATTTTAGGAGGGGCTCAGATACGCAGTATTTT.

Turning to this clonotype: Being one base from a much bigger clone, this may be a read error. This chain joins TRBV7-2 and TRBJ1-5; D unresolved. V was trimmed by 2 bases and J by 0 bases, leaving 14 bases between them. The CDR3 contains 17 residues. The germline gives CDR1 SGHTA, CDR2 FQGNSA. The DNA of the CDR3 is TGTGCCAGCAGCTTATACGATTCGTCTAATAGCAATCAGCCCCAGCATTTT. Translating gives CASSLYDSSNSNQPQHF.

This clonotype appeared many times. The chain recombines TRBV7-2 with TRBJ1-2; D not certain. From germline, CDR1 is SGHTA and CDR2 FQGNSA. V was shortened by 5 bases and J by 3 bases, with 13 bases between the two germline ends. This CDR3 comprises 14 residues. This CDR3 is CASSAVMGDYGYTF. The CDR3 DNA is TGTGCCAGCAGCGCAGTCATGGGCGACTATGGCTACACCTTC. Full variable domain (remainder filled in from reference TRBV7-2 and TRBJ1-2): GAGVSQSPSNKVTEKGKDVELRCDPISGHTALYWYRQSLGQGLEFLIYFQGNSAPDKSGLPSDRFSAERTGGSVSTLTIQRTQQEDSAVYLCASSAVMGDYGYTFGSGTRLTVV.

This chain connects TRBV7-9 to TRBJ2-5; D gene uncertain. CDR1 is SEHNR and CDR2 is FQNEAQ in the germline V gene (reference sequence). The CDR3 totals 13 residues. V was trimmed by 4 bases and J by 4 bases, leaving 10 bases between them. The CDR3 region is CASSSPSLETQYF. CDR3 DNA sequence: TGTGCCAGCAGCTCCCCGAGTCTAGAGACCCAGTACTTC.

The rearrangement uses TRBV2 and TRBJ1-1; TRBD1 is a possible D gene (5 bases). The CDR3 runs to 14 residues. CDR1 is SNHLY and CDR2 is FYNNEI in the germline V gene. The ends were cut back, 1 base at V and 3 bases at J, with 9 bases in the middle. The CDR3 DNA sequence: TGTGCCAGCAGTGAAGTCGGGGGTGACACTGAAGCTTTCTTT. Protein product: CASSEVGGDTEAFF.

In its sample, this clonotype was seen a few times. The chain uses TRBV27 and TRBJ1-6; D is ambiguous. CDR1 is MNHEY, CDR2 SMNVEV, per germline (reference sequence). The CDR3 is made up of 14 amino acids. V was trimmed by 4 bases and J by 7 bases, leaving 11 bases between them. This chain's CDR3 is CASSYRGGNSPLHF. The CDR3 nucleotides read TGTGCCAGCAGTTACCGGGGTGGGAATTCACCCCTCCACTTT.

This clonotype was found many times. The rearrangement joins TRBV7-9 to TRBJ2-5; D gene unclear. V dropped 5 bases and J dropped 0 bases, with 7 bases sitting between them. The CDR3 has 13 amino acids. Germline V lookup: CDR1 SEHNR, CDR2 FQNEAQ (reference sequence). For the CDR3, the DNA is TGTGCCAGCAGCCGCAAGTACCAAGAGACCCAGTACTTC. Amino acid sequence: CASSRKYQETQYF. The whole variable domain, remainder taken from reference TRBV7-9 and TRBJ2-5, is DTGVSQNPRHKITKRGQNVTFRCDPISEHNRLYWYRQTLGQGPEFLTYFQNEAQLEKSRLLSDRFSAERPKGSFSTLEIQRTEQGDSAMYLCASSRKYQETQYFGPGTRLLVL.

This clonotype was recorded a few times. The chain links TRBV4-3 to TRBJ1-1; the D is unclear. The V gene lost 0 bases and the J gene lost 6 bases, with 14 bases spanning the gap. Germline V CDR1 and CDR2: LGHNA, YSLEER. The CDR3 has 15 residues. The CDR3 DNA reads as TGCGCCAGCAGCCAAGAAGGGTTCGGGTGGGCTGAAGCTTTCTTT. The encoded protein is CASSQEGFGWAEAFF.

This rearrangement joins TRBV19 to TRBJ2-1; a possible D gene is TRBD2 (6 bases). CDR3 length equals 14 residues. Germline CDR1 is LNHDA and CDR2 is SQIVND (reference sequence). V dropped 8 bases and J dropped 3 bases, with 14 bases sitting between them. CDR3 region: CASGRLGGYNEQFF. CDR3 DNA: TGTGCCAGTGGGCGGCTGGGGGGCTACAATGAGCAGTTCTTC.

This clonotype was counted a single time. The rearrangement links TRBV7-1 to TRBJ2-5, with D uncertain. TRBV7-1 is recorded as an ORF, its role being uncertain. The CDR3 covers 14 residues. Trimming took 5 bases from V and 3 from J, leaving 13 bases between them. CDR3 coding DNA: TGTGCCAGCAGCCAAATTAGGCGAGAAGAGACCCAGTACTTC. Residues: CASSQIRREETQYF.

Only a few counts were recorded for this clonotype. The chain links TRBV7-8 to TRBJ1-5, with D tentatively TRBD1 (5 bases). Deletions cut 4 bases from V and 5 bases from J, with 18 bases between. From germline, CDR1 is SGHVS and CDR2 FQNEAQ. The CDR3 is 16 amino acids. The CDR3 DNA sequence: TGTGCCAGCAGCTCACACGGACGAAAGACAGATCAGCCCCAGCATTTT. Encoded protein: CASSSHGRKTDQPQHF.

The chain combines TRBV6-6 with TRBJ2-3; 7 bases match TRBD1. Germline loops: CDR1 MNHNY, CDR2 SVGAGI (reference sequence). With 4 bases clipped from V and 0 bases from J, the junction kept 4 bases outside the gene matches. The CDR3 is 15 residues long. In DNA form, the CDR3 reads TGTGCCAGCAGTTGGACAGGATCTAGCACAGATACGCAGTATTTT. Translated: CASSWTGSSTDTQYF.

The CDR3 loop is CASSFVSGANVLTF. The CDR3 DNA reads TGTGCCAGCAGCTTCGTCTCTGGGGCCAACGTCCTGACTTTC. This chain uses TRBV12-3 or TRBV12-4 with TRBJ2-6; D is uncertain. V was pared by 6 bases and J by 0 bases, with 6 bases between. The length of the CDR3 is 14 residues.

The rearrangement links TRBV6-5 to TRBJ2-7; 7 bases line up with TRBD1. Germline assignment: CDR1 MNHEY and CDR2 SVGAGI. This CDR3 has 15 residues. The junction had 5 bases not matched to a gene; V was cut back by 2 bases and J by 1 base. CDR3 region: CASSYVSGGSYEQYF. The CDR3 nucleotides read TGTGCCAGCAGTTACGTGTCAGGGGGTTCCTACGAGCAGTACTTC.

The CDR3 DNA is TGTGCCAGCAGCCAAGATCTGGCGCGGGGGGGCTTGAATGAGCAGTTCTTC. Translating it yields CASSQDLARGGLNEQFF. The chain joins TRBV14 to TRBJ2-1, with 9 bases matching TRBD2. Per germline, CDR1 SGHDN and CDR2 FVKESK. This CDR3 is built from 17 residues. V lost 0 bases to trimming and J lost 7 bases; unmatched junction nucleotides: 10.

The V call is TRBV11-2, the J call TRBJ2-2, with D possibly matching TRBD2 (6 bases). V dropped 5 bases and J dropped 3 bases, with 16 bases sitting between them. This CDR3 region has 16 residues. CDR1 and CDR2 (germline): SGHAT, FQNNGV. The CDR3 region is CASSLPTGRYTGELFF. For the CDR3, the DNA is TGTGCCAGCAGCCTTCCGACCGGGAGATACACCGGGGAGCTGTTTTTT.

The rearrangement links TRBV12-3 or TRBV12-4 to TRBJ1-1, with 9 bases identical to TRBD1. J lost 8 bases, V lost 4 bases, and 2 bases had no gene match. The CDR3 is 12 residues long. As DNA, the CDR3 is TGTGCCAGCAGTTGGGGACAGGGCGAAGCTTTCTTT. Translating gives CASSWGQGEAFF.